The sequence of this T cell receptor (beta chain) was determined in a study of cytomegalovirus exposure and HLA in healthy donors. Study-wide results and limits: Most observed TCR sequences were rare, whereas some public TCRs were detected in many donors. TCR beta chains numbering more than 150 were designated cytomegalovirus-associated.

The CDR3 is 14 residues long. V lost 2 bases and J lost 5, with 14 bases in between. Germline V CDR1 and CDR2: SGHKS, YYEKEE (reference sequence). The table came from immunoSEQ multiplex PCR; TCRdb's copy has only in-frame clones and leaves some out. The data hold some 56,000 clones, with 93% observed a single time. Remarks on this clone: Its antigen is unidentified.

The receptor was derived from a woman aged 18-29 years in good health and CMV-seropositive. Sequencing was carried out using PBMCs. V usage is TRBV5-5 and J usage is TRBJ2-7, with a weak D call TRBD1 (7 bases). CDR3 DNA: TGTGCCAGCAGCTTACGACAGGGAGGTAACGAGCAGTACTTC. Residues: CASSLRQGGNEQYF.